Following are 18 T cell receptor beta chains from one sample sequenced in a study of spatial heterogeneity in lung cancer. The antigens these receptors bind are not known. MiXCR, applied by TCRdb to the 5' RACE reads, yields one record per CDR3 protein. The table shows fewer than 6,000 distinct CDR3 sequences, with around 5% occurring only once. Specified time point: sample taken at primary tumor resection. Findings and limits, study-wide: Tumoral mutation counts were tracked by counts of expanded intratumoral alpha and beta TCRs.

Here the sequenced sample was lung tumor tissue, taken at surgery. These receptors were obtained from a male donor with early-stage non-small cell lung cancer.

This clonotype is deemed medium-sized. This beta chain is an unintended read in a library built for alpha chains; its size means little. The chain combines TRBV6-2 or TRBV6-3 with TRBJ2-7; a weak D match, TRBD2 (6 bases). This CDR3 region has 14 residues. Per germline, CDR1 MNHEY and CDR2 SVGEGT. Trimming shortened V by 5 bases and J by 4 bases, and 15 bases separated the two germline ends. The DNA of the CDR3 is TGTGCCAGCAGTCTCGCGGGACTCCGATACGAGCAGTACTTC. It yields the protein CASSLAGLRYEQYF.

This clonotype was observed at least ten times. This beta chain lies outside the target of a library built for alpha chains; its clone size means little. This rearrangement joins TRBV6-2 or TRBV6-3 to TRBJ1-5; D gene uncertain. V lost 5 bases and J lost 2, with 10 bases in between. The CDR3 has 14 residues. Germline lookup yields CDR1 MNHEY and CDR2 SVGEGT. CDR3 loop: CASSPDTGNQPQHF. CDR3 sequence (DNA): TGTGCCAGCAGTCCCGATACGGGCAATCAGCCCCAGCATTTT.

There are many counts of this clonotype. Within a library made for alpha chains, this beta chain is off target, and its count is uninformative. The CDR3 DNA sequence: TGTGCCAGCACCCTACAGGGGGCCCCAGATACGCAGTATTTT. Amino acid sequence: CASTLQGAPDTQYF. The chain uses TRBV12-3 or TRBV12-4 and TRBJ2-3; the match to TRBD1 covers 9 bases. CDR3 size: 14 residues. The trim removed 7 bases at V and 4 bases at J, leaving 6 bases unmatched.

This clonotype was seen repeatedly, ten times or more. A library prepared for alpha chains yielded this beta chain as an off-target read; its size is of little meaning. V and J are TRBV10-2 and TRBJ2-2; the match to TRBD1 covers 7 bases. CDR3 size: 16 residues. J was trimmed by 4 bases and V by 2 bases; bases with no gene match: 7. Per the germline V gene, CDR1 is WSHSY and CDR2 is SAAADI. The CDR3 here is CASSEGTGAGTGELFF. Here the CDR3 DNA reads TGCGCCAGCAGTGAGGGCACAGGGGCGGGCACCGGGGAGCTGTTTTTT.

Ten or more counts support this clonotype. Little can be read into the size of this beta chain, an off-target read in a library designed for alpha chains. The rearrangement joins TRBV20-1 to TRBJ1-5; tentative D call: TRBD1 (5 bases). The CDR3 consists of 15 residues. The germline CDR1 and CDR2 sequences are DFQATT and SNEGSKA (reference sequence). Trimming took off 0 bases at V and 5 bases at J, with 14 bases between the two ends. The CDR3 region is CSAREYRGPDQPQHF. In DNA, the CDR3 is TGCAGTGCTAGAGAGTACCGGGGACCCGATCAGCCCCAGCATTTT.

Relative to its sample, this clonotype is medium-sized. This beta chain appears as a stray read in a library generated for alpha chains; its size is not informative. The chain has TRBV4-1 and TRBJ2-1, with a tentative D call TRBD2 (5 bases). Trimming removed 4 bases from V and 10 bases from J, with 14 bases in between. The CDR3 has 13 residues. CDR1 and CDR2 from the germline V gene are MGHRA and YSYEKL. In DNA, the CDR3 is TGCGCCAGCAGCCCCCGTGAAGGGAGAGAGCAGTTCTTC. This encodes CASSPREGREQFF.

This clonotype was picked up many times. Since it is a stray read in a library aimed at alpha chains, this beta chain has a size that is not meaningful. Here the CDR3 DNA reads TGTGCCAGCAGCCCCACCGTCGTGTCTGGGGCCAACGTCCTGACTTTC. This translates into CASSPTVVSGANVLTF. The genes are TRBV3-1 and TRBJ2-6, with unresolved D. This CDR3 is built from 16 residues. Trimming shortened V by 4 bases and J by 1 base, and 11 bases separated the two germline ends. CDR1 and CDR2 from the germline V gene are LGHDT and YNNKEL (reference sequence).

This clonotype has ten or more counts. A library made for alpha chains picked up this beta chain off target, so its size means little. The CDR3 nucleotides read TGTGCCAGCAGCCAGGTAGATGAGGATACGCAGTATTTT. Encoded protein: CASSQVDEDTQYF. The gene calls are TRBV4-2 and TRBJ2-3; D uncertain. The CDR3 length is 13 residues. The germline V and J ends were trimmed by 3 bases and 6 bases, with 10 bases remaining between them. CDR1 and CDR2 from the germline V gene are LGHNA and YNFKEQ.

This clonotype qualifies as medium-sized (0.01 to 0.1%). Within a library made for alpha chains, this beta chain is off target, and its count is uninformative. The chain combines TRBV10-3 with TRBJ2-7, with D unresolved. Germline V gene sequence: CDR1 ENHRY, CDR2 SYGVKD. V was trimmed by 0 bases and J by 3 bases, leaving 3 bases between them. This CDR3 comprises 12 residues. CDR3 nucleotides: TGTGCCATCAGTGAGTCCGGCTACGAGCAGTACTTC. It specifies CAISESGYEQYF.

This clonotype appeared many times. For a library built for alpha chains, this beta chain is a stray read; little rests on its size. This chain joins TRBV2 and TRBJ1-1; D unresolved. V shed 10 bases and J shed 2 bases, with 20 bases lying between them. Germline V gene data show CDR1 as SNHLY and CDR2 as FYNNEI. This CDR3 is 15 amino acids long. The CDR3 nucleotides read TGTGCCACTACCTGGAGGGCCCGGGTTAACACTGAAGCTTTCTTT. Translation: CATTWRARVNTEAFF.

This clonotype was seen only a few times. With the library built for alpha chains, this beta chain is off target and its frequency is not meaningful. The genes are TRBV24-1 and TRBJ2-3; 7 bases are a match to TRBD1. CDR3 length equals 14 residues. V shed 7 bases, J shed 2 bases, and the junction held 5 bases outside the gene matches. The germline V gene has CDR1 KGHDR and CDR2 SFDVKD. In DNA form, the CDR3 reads TGTGCCACCAGACCGACAGGGAACACAGATACGCAGTATTTT. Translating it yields CATRPTGNTDTQYF.

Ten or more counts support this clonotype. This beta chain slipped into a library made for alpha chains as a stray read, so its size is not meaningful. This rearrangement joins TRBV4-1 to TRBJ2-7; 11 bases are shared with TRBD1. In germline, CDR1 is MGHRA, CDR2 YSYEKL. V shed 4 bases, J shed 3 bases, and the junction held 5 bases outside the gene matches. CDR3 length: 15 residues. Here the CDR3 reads CASSPGQGGDYEQYF. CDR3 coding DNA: TGCGCCAGCAGCCCGGGACAGGGGGGCGACTACGAGCAGTACTTC.

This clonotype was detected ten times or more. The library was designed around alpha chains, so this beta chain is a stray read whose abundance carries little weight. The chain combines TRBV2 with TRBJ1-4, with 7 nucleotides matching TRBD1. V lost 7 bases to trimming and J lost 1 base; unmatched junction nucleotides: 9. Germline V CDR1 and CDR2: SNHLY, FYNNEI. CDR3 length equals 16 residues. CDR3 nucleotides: TGTGCCAGCATTAGGGACAGTGCCGGAACTAATGAAAAACTGTTTTTT. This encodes CASIRDSAGTNEKLFF.

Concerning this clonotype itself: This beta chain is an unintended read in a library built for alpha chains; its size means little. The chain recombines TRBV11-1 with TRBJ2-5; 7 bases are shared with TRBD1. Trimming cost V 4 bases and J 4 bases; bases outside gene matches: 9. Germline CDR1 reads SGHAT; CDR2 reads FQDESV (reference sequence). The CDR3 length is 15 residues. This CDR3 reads CASSSQGEWGETQYF. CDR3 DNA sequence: TGTGCCAGCAGCTCGCAGGGGGAGTGGGGAGAGACCCAGTACTTC.

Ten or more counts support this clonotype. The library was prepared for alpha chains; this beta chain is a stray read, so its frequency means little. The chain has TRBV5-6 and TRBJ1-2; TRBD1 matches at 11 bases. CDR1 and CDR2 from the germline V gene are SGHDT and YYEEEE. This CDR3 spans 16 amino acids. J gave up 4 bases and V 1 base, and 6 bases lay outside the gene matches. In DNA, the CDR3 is TGTGCCAGCAGCTTGTTCGGGACAGGGGGAATCTATGGCTACACCTTC. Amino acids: CASSLFGTGGIYGYTF.

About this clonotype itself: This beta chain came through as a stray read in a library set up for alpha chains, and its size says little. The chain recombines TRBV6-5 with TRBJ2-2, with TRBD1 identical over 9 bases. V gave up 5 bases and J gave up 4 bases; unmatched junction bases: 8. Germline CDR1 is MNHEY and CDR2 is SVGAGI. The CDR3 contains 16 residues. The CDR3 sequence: CASSTTDRGATGELFF. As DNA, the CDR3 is TGTGCCAGCAGTACAACGGACAGGGGAGCCACCGGGGAGCTGTTTTTT.

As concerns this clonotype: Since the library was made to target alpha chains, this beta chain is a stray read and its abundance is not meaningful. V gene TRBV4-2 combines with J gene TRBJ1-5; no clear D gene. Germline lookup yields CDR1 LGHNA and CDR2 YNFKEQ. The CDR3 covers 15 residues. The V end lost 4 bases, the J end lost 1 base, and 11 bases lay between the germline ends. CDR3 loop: CASSLDPQSNQPQHF. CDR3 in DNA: TGTGCCAGCAGCCTAGATCCTCAGAGCAATCAGCCCCAGCATTTT.

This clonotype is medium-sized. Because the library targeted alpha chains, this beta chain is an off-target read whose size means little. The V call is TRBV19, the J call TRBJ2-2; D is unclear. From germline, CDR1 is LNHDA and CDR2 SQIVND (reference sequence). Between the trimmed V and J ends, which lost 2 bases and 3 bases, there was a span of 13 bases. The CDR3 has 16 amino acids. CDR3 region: CASSILSWSDTGELFF. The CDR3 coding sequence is TGTGCCAGTAGTATACTGAGTTGGTCGGACACCGGGGAGCTGTTTTTT.